This is a list of T cell receptor beta chains from one sample in a study of blood T cell repertoires in COVID-19. Some clones are missing from TCRdb's copy, which holds only in-frame ones; the method was immunoSEQ multiplex PCR. Altogether roughly 130,000 clones are present, roughly 78% being singletons, with the ten largest covering roughly 17%. Sequencing input: peripheral blood. The receptors originated from a man between 60 and 75 years old with active or convalescent COVID-19. The CDR3 runs from the conserved cysteine through the conserved F or W. A D gene is named only where the DNA matches it firmly. Clone size is stated in some rows and not others, as once, few, many or a class when expanded.

d_call j_call clone_size v_call cdr3_aa cdr3_nt
TRBD1 TRBJ2-7 . TRBV6-5 CASSFGQGTGEQYF TGTGCCAGCAGTTTCGGACAGGGAACAGGAGAGCAGTACTTC
TRBD2 TRBJ2-1 . TRBV6-4 CASSGLAGGNEQFF TGTGCCAGCTCTGGACTAGCGGGAGGGAATGAGCAGTTCTTC
. TRBJ1-2 . TRBV4-2 CASSQDLVGGYGYTF TGTGCCAGCAGCCAAGATTTAGTAGGGGGCTATGGCTACACCTTC
TRBD2 TRBJ2-2 once TRBV5-1 CASSLDAGGVTGELFF TGCGCCAGCAGCTTGGACGCGGGAGGGGTCACCGGGGAGCTGTTTTTT
. TRBJ2-3 . TRBV5-4 CASSPKTDTQYF TGTGCCAGCAGCCCCAAAACAGATACGCAGTATTTT
. TRBJ2-5 once TRBV6-5 CASSRSGPGTQYF TGTGCCAGCAGCCGCAGCGGCCCCGGGACCCAGTACTTC
TRBD2 TRBJ2-7 . TRBV2 CASTPRAGGPHEQYF TGTGCCAGCACCCCTAGGGCGGGAGGGCCTCATGAGCAGTACTTC
. TRBJ2-5 . TRBV7-3 CASSPTGTSQETQYF TGTGCCAGCAGTCCTACCGGGACATCTCAAGAGACCCAGTACTTC
. TRBJ2-1 . TRBV7-3 CASSLGGVNEQFF TGTGCCAGCAGCTTAGGAGGAGTTAATGAGCAGTTCTTC
TRBD1 TRBJ1-1 . TRBV10-3 CAISDLDRGMNTEAFF TGTGCCATCAGTGATTTGGACAGGGGGATGAACACTGAAGCTTTCTTT
. TRBJ1-5 . TRBV18 CASSQGFNQPQHF TGTGCCAGCTCCCAGGGGTTCAATCAGCCCCAGCATTTT
. TRBJ2-7 . TRBV7-3 CASSLKGGALVPPEQYF TGTGCCAGCAGCTTAAAGGGCGGGGCCCTCGTACCCCCCGAGCAGTACTTC
. TRBJ1-5 few TRBV11-2 CASSLAGGQPQHF TGTGCCAGCAGCTTAGCGGGGGGACAGCCCCAGCATTTT
TRBD2 TRBJ2-1 . TRBV6-4 CASRGLAETYNEQFF TGTGCCAGCAGGGGACTAGCGGAAACCTACAATGAGCAGTTCTTC
. TRBJ1-1 . TRBV5-1 CASSEDMLGGAFF TGCGCCAGCAGCGAAGACATGCTCGGTGGCGCTTTCTTT
TRBD1 TRBJ2-5 once TRBV6-2/TRBV6-3 CASSSETGQTQYF TGTGCCAGCAGTTCTGAGACAGGGCAGACCCAGTACTTC
TRBD1 TRBJ1-1 . TRBV11-2 CASSLGGQGVTEAFF TGTGCCAGCAGCTTAGGGGGACAGGGGGTGACTGAAGCTTTCTTT
TRBD1 TRBJ1-3 . TRBV7-2 CASSFMDRAGNTIYF TGTGCCAGCAGCTTTATGGACAGGGCTGGAAACACCATATATTTT
. TRBJ2-7 . TRBV29-1 CSVEAEYRATEQYF TGCAGCGTTGAAGCTGAATACAGAGCAACCGAGCAGTACTTC
. TRBJ2-1 . TRBV5-1 CASSLGTANEQFF TGCGCCAGCAGCTTGGGGACAGCCAATGAGCAGTTCTTC
TRBD2 TRBJ2-1 . TRBV7-3 CASSQGLGYEQFF TGTGCCAGCAGCCAGGGACTAGGATATGAGCAGTTCTTC
TRBD1 TRBJ2-1 . TRBV7-2 CASSYGQGGEQFF TGTGCCAGCAGCTACGGACAGGGTGGCGAGCAGTTCTTC
. TRBJ1-2 once TRBV5-5 CASSLTIPNYGYTF TGTGCCAGCAGTCTAACCATTCCTAACTATGGCTACACCTTC
TRBD2 TRBJ2-1 . TRBV3-1/TRBV3-2 CASSHPGVGDGTSDWDEQFF TGTGCCAGCAGCCACCCAGGGGTAGGGGACGGGACTAGCGACTGGGATGAGCAGTTCTTC
TRBD1 TRBJ1-4 . TRBV28 CASSQNRGPGDEKLFF TGTGCCAGCAGTCAAAACAGGGGTCCGGGGGATGAAAAACTGTTTTTT
TRBD2 TRBJ2-1 . TRBV7-6 CASSLAQSSGRGNEQFF TGTGCCAGCAGCTTAGCGCAAAGTAGCGGGAGAGGCAATGAGCAGTTCTTC
. TRBJ2-5 . TRBV3-1/TRBV3-2 CASSQDNRPNRSTETQYF TGTGCCAGCAGCCAAGATAATCGTCCAAATAGAAGTACGGAGACCCAGTACTTC
. TRBJ1-1 . TRBV28 CASSSLTNGAWNTEAFF TGTGCCAGCAGTTCCCTGACGAATGGGGCATGGAACACTGAAGCTTTCTTT
TRBD2 TRBJ2-1 . TRBV7-2 CASSPGLAGHEQFF TGTGCCAGCAGCCCGGGACTAGCGGGGCATGAGCAGTTCTTC
. TRBJ2-7 . TRBV5-1 CASSGRQYSSYEQYF TGCGCCAGCAGCGGCCGACAGTACAGCTCCTACGAGCAGTACTTC
TRBD1 TRBJ1-4 . TRBV11-2 CASSQTGVEKLFF TGTGCCAGCAGCCAAACAGGGGTGGAAAAACTGTTTTTT
TRBD2 TRBJ2-7 once TRBV3-1/TRBV3-2 CASSQPGRDGEQYF TGTGCCAGCAGCCAGCCCGGGAGGGACGGCGAGCAGTACTTC
. TRBJ1-1 . TRBV24-1 CATSRGKDTEAFF TGTGCCACCAGTAGGGGAAAGGACACTGAAGCTTTCTTT
. TRBJ2-1 . TRBV5-1 CASSLAGTSSYNEQFF TGCGCCAGCAGCTTGGCCGGGACAAGCTCCTACAATGAGCAGTTCTTC
TRBD2 TRBJ2-2 . TRBV30 CAPGTRITGELFF TGTGCCCCCGGGACTAGGATTACCGGGGAGCTGTTTTTT
TRBD1 TRBJ1-5 . TRBV6-6 CASSPPSAQGAASNQPQHF TGTGCCAGCAGTCCTCCCTCCGCCCAGGGGGCGGCGAGCAATCAGCCCCAGCATTTT
. TRBJ2-2 . TRBV18 CASSPTPANTGELFF TGTGCCAGCTCACCCACGCCGGCGAACACCGGGGAGCTGTTTTTT
TRBD2 TRBJ2-7 . TRBV4-2 CASSQEGTSGYEQYF TGTGCCAGCAGCCAAGAAGGAACTAGCGGGTACGAGCAGTACTTC
TRBD1 TRBJ1-2 . TRBV5-1 CASSLGQGEGYTF TGCGCCAGCAGCTTGGGACAGGGAGAAGGCTACACCTTC
. TRBJ2-2 once TRBV28 CASIGQGPNTGELFF TGTGCCAGCATCGGGCAGGGCCCGAACACCGGGGAGCTGTTTTTT
. TRBJ2-2 once TRBV7-3 CASSRGSNTGELFF TGTGCCAGCAGCCGCGGGTCAAACACCGGGGAGCTGTTTTTT
TRBD1 TRBJ2-5 . TRBV5-4 CASSFGTGGGEETQYF TGTGCCAGCAGCTTCGGGACAGGAGGTGGGGAGGAGACCCAGTACTTC
. TRBJ2-7 . TRBV5-1 CASSLDTSGRIYEQYF TGCGCCAGCAGCCTTGACACCAGCGGGCGTATCTACGAGCAGTACTTC
. TRBJ2-7 . TRBV19 CASSIMVVGSGSEQYF TGTGCCAGTAGTATTATGGTCGTGGGTTCGGGGAGCGAGCAGTACTTC
. TRBJ2-7 once TRBV11-3 CASSLGTALGGEQYF TGTGCCAGCAGCTTGGGGACTGCTCTAGGAGGCGAGCAGTACTTC